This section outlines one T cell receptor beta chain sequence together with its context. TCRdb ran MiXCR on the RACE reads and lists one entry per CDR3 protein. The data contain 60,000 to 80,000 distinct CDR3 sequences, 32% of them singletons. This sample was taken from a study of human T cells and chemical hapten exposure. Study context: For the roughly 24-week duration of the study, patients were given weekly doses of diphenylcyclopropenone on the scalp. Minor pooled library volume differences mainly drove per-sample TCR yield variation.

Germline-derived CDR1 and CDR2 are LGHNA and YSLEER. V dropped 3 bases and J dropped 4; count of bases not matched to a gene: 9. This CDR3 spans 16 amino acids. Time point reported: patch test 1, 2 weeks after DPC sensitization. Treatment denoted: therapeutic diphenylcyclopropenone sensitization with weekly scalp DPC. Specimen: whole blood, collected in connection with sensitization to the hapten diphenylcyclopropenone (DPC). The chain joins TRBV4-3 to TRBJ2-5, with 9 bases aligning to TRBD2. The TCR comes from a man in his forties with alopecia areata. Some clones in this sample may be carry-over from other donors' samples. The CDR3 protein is CASSQGAGGRGETQYF. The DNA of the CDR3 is TGCGCCAGCAGCCAGGGAGCGGGAGGCCGGGGAGAGACCCAGTACTTC.